The clone carrying this TCR beta chain has just a few counts. RNA transcripts were the template for amplifying TCR beta CDR3 regions. First-round RT-PCR with HTBI primers amplified the TCR CDR3 region. TCRdb used MiXCR to reprocess the multiplex PCR reads, holding one entry per CDR3 protein. The table includes hundreds of thousands of distinct CDR3 sequences, less than 25% detected once. This entry comes from a study of T cells in Graves' hyperthyroidism and ophthalmopathy. The origin of this receptor is a man under 40 with Graves' ophthalmopathy. Sequencing was done on a sample of blood.

The CDR3 region is CASSRAVTYTGELFF. The DNA of the CDR3 is TGTGCCAGCAGCCGAGCGGTTACTTACACCGGGGAGCTGTTTTTT. V usage is TRBV11-2 and J usage is TRBJ2-2; TRBD2 is a possible D gene (5 bases). V lost 5 bases and J 3 bases, leaving 13 bases between the germline ends. The CDR3 is made up of 15 amino acids. Germline CDR1 is SGHAT and CDR2 is FQNNGV.